This T cell receptor (beta chain) was observed in a study of T cell changes during pregnancy in multiple sclerosis. The V and J ends lost 5 bases and 4 bases, in that order; junction bases with no gene match: 6. CDR1 PRHDT and CDR2 FYEKMQ come from the germline V gene (reference sequence). This CDR3 has 15 residues. Some clones are missing from TCRdb's copy, which holds only in-frame ones; the method was immunoSEQ multiplex PCR. This sample has just under 20,000 clones, with about nine tenths found just once. This receptor was obtained from a female donor in good health, enrolled as a control in a pregnancy study. The gene calls are TRBV13 and TRBJ2-3, with TRBD2 matching 10 bases. This material consisted of CD8+ T cells from peripheral blood mononuclear cells, taken in the second trimester of pregnancy. CDR3 region: CASSPSGSGADTQYF. The DNA of the CDR3 is TGTGCCAGCAGCCCTAGCGGGAGTGGGGCAGATACGCAGTATTTT. The full variable domain, its missing parts supplied by reference TRBV13 and TRBJ2-3, is AAGVIQSPRHLIKEKRETATLKCYPIPRHDTVYWYQQGPGQDPQFLISFYEKMQSDKGSIPDRFSAQQFSDYHSELNMSSLELGDSALYFCASSPSGSGADTQYFGPGTRLTVL.